This is a list of T cell receptor beta chains from one sample in a study of T cells in Graves' hyperthyroidism and ophthalmopathy. TCRdb used MiXCR to reprocess the multiplex PCR reads, holding one entry per CDR3 protein. The profile shows about 460,000 distinct CDR3 sequences, about 22% of them singletons. Material for sequencing was blood. These receptors originate from a woman in her seventies with Graves' ophthalmopathy. Both conserved end residues are part of each CDR3. The D gene is left open where the match is weak. Clone size is given for some rows only: seen once, a few or many times, or a class if the clone is expanded.

J,D,size,V,DNA,CDR3
TRBJ1-1,.,few,TRBV29-1,TGCAGCTCAGACGGGTGGGGGACTGAAGCTTTCTTT,CSSDGWGTEAFF
TRBJ2-7,TRBD2,few,TRBV20-1,TGCAGTGCTAGACGGCTAGCGGGATTCTACGAGCAGTACTTC,CSARRLAGFYEQYF
TRBJ1-4,.,many,TRBV27,TGTGCCAGCAGTTTATTCGCAACTAATGAAAAACTGTTTTTT,CASSLFATNEKLFF
TRBJ2-7,TRBD1,many,TRBV6-2/TRBV6-3,TGTGCCAGCAGTTACGACAGGGTGGTCTCCTACGAGCAGTACTTC,CASSYDRVVSYEQYF
TRBJ1-2,.,.,TRBV3-1,TGTGCCAGCAGCCAGATTCCGGAGAACTATGGCTACACCTTC,CASSQIPENYGYTF
TRBJ1-1,.,many,TRBV28,TGTGCCAGCAGCTATAGGAGGAACACTGAAGCTTTCTTT,CASSYRRNTEAFF
TRBJ2-1,TRBD2,.,TRBV4-1,TGCGCCAGCAGCCCAGAAGGGACTAGCGTTAGGGATGAGCAGTTCTTC,CASSPEGTSVRDEQFF
TRBJ1-2,TRBD1,few,TRBV7-2,TGTGCCAGCAGCCGGGGGACAGGGGGCGTTCAGAACTATGGCTACACCTTC,CASSRGTGGVQNYGYTF
TRBJ2-7,.,many,TRBV7-9,TGTGCCAGCAGCTTGATGGGTCTCAACGAGCAGTACTTC,CASSLMGLNEQYF
TRBJ2-5,TRBD2,.,TRBV12-5,TGTGCTAGTGGCTCCGGGACTAGCGGGGACCAAGAGACCCAGTACTTC,CASGSGTSGDQETQYF
TRBJ2-1,.,once,TRBV6-4,TGTGCCAGCAGTGACTCGTACGCAGGGACCCGGGATGAGCAGTTCTTC,CASSDSYAGTRDEQFF
TRBJ1-2,TRBD1,.,TRBV7-3,TGTGCCAGCAGCGCACCGGGACAGGTCTATGGCTACACCTTC,CASSAPGQVYGYTF
TRBJ2-1,TRBD1,few,TRBV7-8,TGTGCCAGCAGCTTAGAAACGGGACAGCTCCCGTACAATGAGCAGTTCTTC,CASSLETGQLPYNEQFF
TRBJ2-1,.,.,TRBV13,TGTGCCAGCAGCCGGGACCTTCTAAGCAATGAGCAGTTCTTC,CASSRDLLSNEQFF
TRBJ1-4,.,.,TRBV5-6,TGTGCCAGCAGCTTGACCCAGGTAGCAACTAATGAAAAACTGTTTTTT,CASSLTQVATNEKLFF
TRBJ2-3,TRBD2,.,TRBV20-1,TGCAGTGCTAGCCGCGGGAGAGGAGATACGCAGTATTTT,CSASRGRGDTQYF
TRBJ1-3,TRBD1,few,TRBV12-3/TRBV12-4,TGTGCCAGCAGCTGGGACAGCGGAAACACCATATATTTT,CASSWDSGNTIYF
TRBJ1-5,.,.,TRBV7-9,TGTGCCAGCAGCTTAGGTGCACAGGGCTTTAATCAGCCCCAGCATTTT,CASSLGAQGFNQPQHF
TRBJ1-1,.,many,TRBV11-3,TGTGCCAGCAGCATCAGGGACGGTAGGCAAGCTTTCTTT,CASSIRDGRQAFF
TRBJ2-7,TRBD2,many,TRBV4-1,TGCGCCAGCAGCCAAGGGCTAGCGGGGGGATCCTACGAGCAGTACTTC,CASSQGLAGGSYEQYF
TRBJ1-1,.,.,TRBV6-2/TRBV6-3,TGTGCCAGCACCACCCCGAAGGGGAAGAACACTGAAGCTTTCTTT,CASTTPKGKNTEAFF
TRBJ2-7,TRBD1,.,TRBV30,TGTGCCTGGAGTCGGGGGGGACAGGGGGCCAACGAGCAGTACTTC,CAWSRGGQGANEQYF
TRBJ2-5,.,few,TRBV5-1,TGCGCCAGCAGCCAACAGGACACAAAAGAGACCCAGTACTTC,CASSQQDTKETQYF
TRBJ2-7,.,few,TRBV5-6,TGTGCCAGCAGTCCGGGATCGAAGATGATGTACGAGCAGTACTTC,CASSPGSKMMYEQYF
TRBJ2-1,.,many,TRBV12-3/TRBV12-4,TGTGCCAGCAGTTTCGGCGGGGCCAATGAGCAGTTCTTC,CASSFGGANEQFF
TRBJ1-2,.,few,TRBV6-1,TGTGCCAGCAGTTCCGCCCTGTCGAGAGGGGGCTACACCTTC,CASSSALSRGGYTF
TRBJ2-1,TRBD2,.,TRBV10-2,TGCGCCAGCAGTGGGCAAGCCGGGACTAGCGGGAGGGCGGATGAGCAGTTCTTC,CASSGQAGTSGRADEQFF
TRBJ2-5,.,few,TRBV7-2,TGTGCCAGCAGCTCGGCCCTAAGTAAGACCCAGTACTTC,CASSSALSKTQYF
TRBJ1-1,TRBD1,few,TRBV5-1,TGCGCCAGCAGCTTGCCGGGACAGGGAATCTCTGAAGCTTTCTTT,CASSLPGQGISEAFF
TRBJ2-5,.,.,TRBV7-2,TGTGCCAGCAGCTCGCAGGGGGGAGAACCCTCAGAGACCCAGTACTTC,CASSSQGGEPSETQYF
TRBJ1-2,.,few,TRBV27,TGTGCCAGCAGTCCTCCAGGGCTAACTAACTATGGCTACACCTTC,CASSPPGLTNYGYTF
TRBJ2-1,TRBD2,few,TRBV7-2,TGTGCCAGCAACGTAGCGGGGGCCTCCTACAATGAGCAGTTCTTC,CASNVAGASYNEQFF
TRBJ1-1,.,few,TRBV19,TGTGCCAGTAGTTCTCCGGGCCAGAACACTGAAGCTTTCTTT,CASSSPGQNTEAFF
TRBJ2-1,TRBD2,.,TRBV20-1,TGCAGTGCCCACCAAACTAGCGGGAGAGTAACTGAGCAGTTCTTC,CSAHQTSGRVTEQFF
TRBJ1-1,.,many,TRBV11-2,TGTGCCAGCAGCTTAGACCCGGGTGGGACTGAAGCTTTCTTT,CASSLDPGGTEAFF
TRBJ2-7,.,.,TRBV20-1,TGCAGTGCTACTACGAGATGGGGAAACGAGCAGTACTTC,CSATTRWGNEQYF
TRBJ2-1,TRBD2,.,TRBV5-5,TGTGCCAGCAGACCGGCGGTCGCTAGCGGGAGGTCTAAGGGGACATACAATGAGCAGTTCTTC,CASRPAVASGRSKGTYNEQFF
TRBJ1-5,TRBD1,.,TRBV6-1,TGTGCAGGGAGGGGGCAGACCTCACAGCCCCAGCATTTT,CAGRGQTSQPQHF
TRBJ1-1,.,.,TRBV6-1,TGTGCCAGCAGATATTTCACTGAAGCTTTCTTT,CASRYFTEAFF
TRBJ2-2,.,few,TRBV28,TGTGCCAGCAGTCCCCCGGCGGGTACGAACACCGGGGAGCTGTTTTTT,CASSPPAGTNTGELFF
TRBJ1-1,.,few,TRBV6-4,TGTGCCAGCAGTGACACACAACCTCGTAGGGGCTTAGGCACTGAAGCTTTCTTT,CASSDTQPRRGLGTEAFF
TRBJ1-2,.,few,TRBV12-3/TRBV12-4,TGTGCCAGCACAACCCTAGGGCAGATGTATGGCTACACCTTC,CASTTLGQMYGYTF
TRBJ1-2,TRBD1,few,TRBV19,TGTGCCAGTACTTCTAGGGACAGCAGAAACTATGGCTACACCTTC,CASTSRDSRNYGYTF
TRBJ1-3,.,.,TRBV5-1,TGCGCCAGCAGCTTGGCCCCTACAGGGACTGGAAACACCATATATTTT,CASSLAPTGTGNTIYF